The 27 T cell receptor beta chains given below trace back to one sample, sequenced in a study of T cells after yellow fever vaccination. From the 5' RACE reads, TCRdb called clonotypes with MiXCR, one entry per CDR3 protein. The sample includes a few hundred thousand distinct CDR3 sequences, approximately 12% of them seen just once. Sequenced material: CD4+ T cells sorted from PBMCs, taken 45 days after the yellow fever booster vaccination. Source of these receptors: a man between 25 and 39 years old who received the YFV17D yellow fever vaccine.

The chain couples TRBV7-8 to TRBJ2-3; D is perhaps TRBD1 (7 bases). This CDR3 has 14 residues. The V gene lost 8 bases and the J gene lost 2 bases, with 14 bases spanning the gap. Germline lookup yields CDR1 SGHVS and CDR2 FQNEAQ. The CDR3 nucleotides are TGTGCCAGCGGGCGGGGACAGCACACAGATACGCAGTATTTT. It translates to CASGRGQHTDTQYF.

This clonotype was observed a few times. The chain couples TRBV6-5 to TRBJ2-7, with TRBD1 matching 7 bases. Germline lookup yields CDR1 MNHEY and CDR2 SVGAGI. V lost 6 bases to trimming and J lost 6 bases; unmatched junction nucleotides: 5. CDR3 length: 12 amino acids. The CDR3 protein is CASRRDSFEQYF. DNA of the CDR3: TGTGCCAGCAGACGGGACAGCTTCGAGCAGTACTTC.

There are a few counts of this clonotype. The chain uses TRBV11-1 and TRBJ2-7; 12 nucleotides line up with TRBD2. The germline gives CDR1 SGHAT, CDR2 FQDESV (reference sequence). Trimming took 0 bases from V and 3 from J; bases not matched to a gene: 9. The length of the CDR3 is 18 residues. The CDR3 loop reads CASSLAFLAGGLDYEQYF. The CDR3 nucleotides are TGTGCCAGCAGCTTAGCGTTCCTAGCGGGAGGGCTAGACTACGAGCAGTACTTC.

The CDR3 DNA sequence: TGCGCCAGCAGCACGGGACAGGCGACCTACGAGCAGTACTTC. Translation: CASSTGQATYEQYF. V gene TRBV5-1 combines with J gene TRBJ2-7, with 8 positions matching TRBD1. Germline V gene sequence: CDR1 SGHRS, CDR2 YFSETQ. The CDR3 runs to 14 residues. The ends lost 4 bases at V and 2 bases at J; junction bases unmatched: 5.

V is TRBV6-5 and J is TRBJ2-7, with 8 bases identical to TRBD2. The V gene end was trimmed by 0 bases and the J gene end by 3 bases; junction bases not matched to a gene: 7. Per germline, CDR1 MNHEY and CDR2 SVGAGI. The CDR3 covers 16 residues. The chain's CDR3 is CASSYSAAGVRYEQYF. The CDR3, as DNA: TGTGCCAGCAGTTACTCGGCAGCGGGAGTTCGCTACGAGCAGTACTTC.

This clonotype was found many times. V and J are TRBV25-1 and TRBJ2-5; 9 bases line up with TRBD2. V shed 6 bases, J shed 5 bases, and the junction held 7 bases outside the gene matches. The germline V gene encodes CDR1 MGHDK and CDR2 SYGVNS. The CDR3 is 14 residues long. The CDR3 DNA follows: TGTGCCAGCAGGTCTAGCGGGGCGGGGGAGACCCAGTACTTC. As protein: CASRSSGAGETQYF.

This clonotype has a handful of counts. Here the CDR3 DNA reads TGCAGTGCTAGGGATCCTTTGAGGGAGTTGGACAATGAGCAGTTCTTC. Amino acids: CSARDPLRELDNEQFF. This chain uses TRBV20-1 with TRBJ2-1, with D possibly TRBD2 on 5 matching bases. CDR1 is DFQATT, CDR2 SNEGSKA, per germline (reference sequence). The CDR3 is made up of 16 amino acids. The germline V and J ends were trimmed by 3 bases and 5 bases, with 20 bases remaining between them.

A few counts support this clonotype. This rearrangement joins TRBV5-6 to TRBJ2-7; D is possibly TRBD2 (5 bases). The CDR3 runs 16 residues. Looked up from germline, CDR1 is SGHDT and CDR2 is YYEEEE. V lost 0 bases, J lost 0 bases, and 13 bases lay in between. The DNA of the CDR3 is TGTGCCAGCAGCTTGGGAGGGTCTTCCGGCTCCTACGAGCAGTACTTC. It specifies CASSLGGSSGSYEQYF.

This chain uses TRBV20-1 with TRBJ2-2; D assignment may be TRBD1 or TRBD2 (5 bases each). Trimming left V 5 bases short and J 3 bases short, with 22 bases between. This CDR3 has 17 residues. CDR1 and CDR2 from the germline V gene are DFQATT and SNEGSKA (reference sequence). DNA for the CDR3: TGCAGTGCTCGGGGACCCCCCTCCCTTCGGGACACCGGGGAGCTGTTTTTT. Translation: CSARGPPSLRDTGELFF.

Only a few counts were recorded for this clonotype. Here the CDR3 reads CAITRLAGGDEQFF. The DNA for the CDR3 is TGTGCCATCACCCGGCTAGCGGGAGGTGATGAGCAGTTCTTC. V usage is TRBV10-3 and J usage is TRBJ2-1; 11 bases map to TRBD2. Germline V gene data show CDR1 as ENHRY and CDR2 as SYGVKD. This CDR3 has 14 residues. V gave up 7 bases and J gave up 8 bases; unmatched junction bases: 7.

This clonotype showed up many times. The CDR3 nucleotides are TGTGCCAGCCTAAGGACAGATACGCAGTATTTT. It specifies CASLRTDTQYF. The chain combines TRBV6-6 with TRBJ2-3; D is undetermined. Per germline, CDR1 MNHNY and CDR2 SVGAGI (reference sequence). CDR3 length: 11 amino acids. V was shortened by 8 bases and J by 3 bases, with 6 bases between the two germline ends.

This sequence joins TRBV7-8 and TRBJ2-7; D is unclear. CDR1 and CDR2 from the germline V gene are SGHVS and FQNEAQ. V lost 5 bases, J lost 7 bases, and 15 bases lay in between. The CDR3 spans 13 residues. The CDR3 protein is CASSRLSGLEQYF. CDR3 bases: TGTGCCAGCAGCCGACTTAGTGGGTTAGAGCAGTACTTC. Based on the CDR3 plus reference TRBV7-8 and TRBJ2-7, the full variable domain is GAGVSQSPRYKVAKRGQDVALRCDPISGHVSLFWYQQALGQGPEFLTYFQNEAQLDKSGLPSDRFFAERPEGSVSTLKIQRTQQEDSAVYLCASSRLSGLEQYFGPGTRLTVT.

This clonotype has only a few counts. J is TRBJ1-1 and V is TRBV12-3 or TRBV12-4, with D hard to call. The CDR3 covers 14 residues. The V gene lost 3 bases and the J gene lost 1 base, with 9 bases spanning the gap. CDR3 DNA: TGTGCCAGCAGTTTCTTAGCCGGGAACACTGAAGCTTTCTTT. Amino acid sequence: CASSFLAGNTEAFF.

The sample holds many counts of this clonotype. This sequence joins TRBV18 and TRBJ2-5; D gene ambiguous. Germline V lookup: CDR1 KGHSH, CDR2 LQKENI. The CDR3 spans 13 residues. V was cut by 3 bases and J by 4 bases, with 9 bases left in between. This chain's CDR3 is CASSPPVVETQYF. The CDR3 nucleotides read TGTGCCAGCTCACCGCCGGTCGTAGAGACCCAGTACTTC.

The rearrangement joins TRBV18 to TRBJ2-4; 8 bases line up with TRBD1. V trimming: 5 bases; J trimming: 0 bases; junction bases outside the gene matches: 9. The germline gives CDR1 KGHSH, CDR2 LQKENI. This CDR3 contains 17 residues. CDR3 protein: CASSIPGQVLAKNIQYF. CDR3 DNA sequence: TGTGCCAGCTCAATTCCGGGACAGGTGCTAGCCAAAAACATTCAGTACTTC.

This clonotype appeared a few times. The chain couples TRBV12-3 or TRBV12-4 to TRBJ2-2; D remains unclear. This CDR3 has 15 residues. V shed 3 bases and J shed 5 bases, with 13 bases lying between them. The CDR3 reads CASSLERVVTGELFF. In nucleotides, the CDR3 is TGTGCCAGCAGTTTGGAGAGAGTAGTTACCGGGGAGCTGTTTTTT.

The CDR3 sequence: CSASFGQETQYF. CDR3 nucleotide sequence: TGCAGTGCTAGCTTCGGGCAAGAGACCCAGTACTTC. This chain links TRBV20-1 with TRBJ2-5, with D unresolved. Germline lookup yields CDR1 DFQATT and CDR2 SNEGSKA (reference sequence). The CDR3 runs to 12 residues. With 3 bases removed from V and 2 bases from J, the gap between germline ends came to 7 bases.

In this sample, this clonotype turned up many times. The rearrangement joins TRBV10-2 to TRBJ2-7; 11 bases map to TRBD2. The germline gives CDR1 WSHSY, CDR2 SAAADI. The CDR3 has 17 residues. Trimming removed 10 bases from V and 3 bases from J; junction bases left unmatched: 17. CDR3 residues: CATNSGTSGAHFYEQYF. Here the CDR3 DNA reads TGCGCCACCAATTCCGGGACTAGCGGAGCCCATTTCTACGAGCAGTACTTC.

This clonotype was seen only a few times. This sequence joins TRBV7-2 and TRBJ2-1; D not certain. V was cut by 0 bases and J by 10 bases, with 13 bases left in between. The CDR3 is 14 amino acids. Looked up from germline, CDR1 is SGHTA and CDR2 is FQGNSA. The CDR3 here is CASSLATALSEQFF. In DNA form, the CDR3 reads TGTGCCAGCAGCTTAGCCACAGCTCTTTCCGAGCAGTTCTTC.

The chain links TRBV5-6 to TRBJ2-7, with no clear D. This CDR3 has 11 residues. V was clipped by 5 bases and J by 6 bases, with 9 bases between them. Per the germline V gene, CDR1 is SGHDT and CDR2 is YYEEEE. DNA of the CDR3: TGTGCCAGCAGGACAAATGGCGAGCAGTACTTC. Translating gives CASRTNGEQYF.

V usage is TRBV5-1 and J usage is TRBJ2-5; TRBD2 aligns across 10 bases. The CDR3 loop spans 15 amino acids. Germline V lookup: CDR1 SGHRS, CDR2 YFSETQ. The V and J ends lost 4 bases and 4 bases, in that order; junction bases with no gene match: 7. The CDR3, as DNA: TGCGCCAGCAGCCTAAGCGGGAGGGCCGGAGAGACCCAGTACTTC. Protein product: CASSLSGRAGETQYF.

The V gene is TRBV7-2, the J gene TRBJ2-7, with D possibly being TRBD2 (7 bases). Germline CDR1 and CDR2: SGHTA and FQGNSA. V lost 5 bases, J lost 6 bases, and 20 bases lay in between. There are 15 residues in the CDR3. The CDR3 region is CASSPGGGSISEQYF. The CDR3 nucleotides are TGTGCCAGCAGCCCCGGGGGCGGGAGCATCAGCGAGCAGTACTTC.

The chain combines TRBV4-3 with TRBJ2-4, with D maybe TRBD2 (5 bases). The CDR3 has 16 amino acids. Trimming cost V 1 base and J 0 bases, with 10 bases left between them. Looked up from germline, CDR1 is LGHNA and CDR2 is YSLEER. The CDR3 DNA reads as TGCGCCAGCAGCCAAGGGTCGGGGTTAGCCAAAAACATTCAGTACTTC. Amino acid sequence: CASSQGSGLAKNIQYF.

The V gene is TRBV18, the J gene TRBJ1-4, with no clear D. This CDR3 has 11 amino acids. The germline V gene encodes CDR1 KGHSH and CDR2 LQKENI. Trimming shortened V by 4 bases and J by 4 bases, and 1 base separated the two germline ends. Here the CDR3 DNA reads TGTGCCAGCTCACGTAATGAAAAACTGTTTTTT. Amino acids: CASSRNEKLFF.

This clonotype was seen ten or more times. The J gene is TRBJ2-1, the V gene TRBV5-5; 7 positions agree with TRBD2. J lost 0 bases, V lost 4 bases, and 4 bases had no gene match. CDR1 is SGHKS and CDR2 is YYEKEE in the germline V gene (reference sequence). The CDR3 is 15 amino acids. The CDR3 here is CASSRTSDSYNEQFF. The CDR3 region has the DNA TGTGCCAGCAGCCGTACTAGCGACTCCTACAATGAGCAGTTCTTC.

This chain joins TRBV6-1 and TRBJ1-2; weak D call: TRBD1 (6 bases). The germline V and J ends were trimmed by 6 bases and 8 bases, with 16 bases remaining between them. The CDR3 is 13 amino acids. Germline V gives CDR1 MNHNS, CDR2 SASEGT. CDR3 sequence: CASSPDRMRGYTF. Here the CDR3 DNA reads TGTGCCAGCAGCCCGGACAGAATGAGGGGCTACACCTTC.

The table lists this clonotype with a few counts. The chain uses TRBV7-9 and TRBJ2-1, with D perhaps given as TRBD1 or TRBD2 (5 bases each). V was shortened by 6 bases and J by 8 bases, with 14 bases between the two germline ends. The CDR3 runs to 13 residues. Germline V CDR1 and CDR2: SEHNR, FQNEAQ (reference sequence). The CDR3 sequence is CASRSPGAHEQFF. CDR3 DNA sequence: TGTGCCAGCAGGTCCCCCGGGGCCCATGAGCAGTTCTTC. Supplemented by reference TRBV7-9 and TRBJ2-1, the full variable domain reads DTGVSQNPRHKITKRGQNVTFRCDPISEHNRLYWYRQTLGQGPEFLTYFQNEAQLEKSRLLSDRFSAERPKGSFSTLEIQRTEQGDSAMYLCASRSPGAHEQFFGPGTRLTVL.